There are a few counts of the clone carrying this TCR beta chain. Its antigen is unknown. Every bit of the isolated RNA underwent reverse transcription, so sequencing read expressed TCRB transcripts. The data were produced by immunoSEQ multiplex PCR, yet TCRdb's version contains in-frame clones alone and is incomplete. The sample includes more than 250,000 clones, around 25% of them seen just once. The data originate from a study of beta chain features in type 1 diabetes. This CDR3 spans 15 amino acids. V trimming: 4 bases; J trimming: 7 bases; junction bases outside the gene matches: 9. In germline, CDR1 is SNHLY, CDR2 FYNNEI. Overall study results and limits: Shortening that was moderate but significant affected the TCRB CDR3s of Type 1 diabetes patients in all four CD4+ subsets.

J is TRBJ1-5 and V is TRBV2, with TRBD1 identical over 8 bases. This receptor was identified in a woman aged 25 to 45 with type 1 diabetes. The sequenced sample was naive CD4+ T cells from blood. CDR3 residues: CASSVAGGRRQPQHF. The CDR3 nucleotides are TGTGCCAGCAGTGTGGCAGGGGGCAGGCGGCAGCCCCAGCATTTT.